This TCR beta chain came from a study of T-cell reconstitution after alpha-beta-depleted transplantation in children (dated by TCRdb to the mid-2010s). Background for the entire study: Using TCR repertoire profiling, the study followed T-cell immune reconstitution in a quantitative way in children after TCRalphabeta/CD19-depleted allogeneic hematopoietic cell transplantation.

The protocol used for the library was PCR. The sequencer listed for this sample is Illumina HiSeq 2500. TCR library preparation used molecular barcoding, with unique molecular identifiers applied to normalize quantification of the TCRbeta repertoire. In-frame beta chains were kept once TCRdb had trimmed the public reads at Q25 with fastp and called clones with MiXCR. For every CDR3 protein sequence, its rows merge into one entry that carries the most common genes and DNA. A total of 600,000 to 800,000 distinct CDR3 sequences appear in this sample, 10% to 15% of them only once. The ten largest clonotypes hold 0.79% of the sample. Broader findings and caveats from the paper: About two months after transplant, the apparently early recovery of alphabetaT-cell counts reportedly depended on just several hundred clones that had expanded rapidly and came from non-depleted graft cells. In some patients, the high TCRbeta diversity seen at day 60 was put down to recipient T cells and intrathymic progenitors that had survived conditioning. Over the following months the frequencies of hyperexpanded clones went down, and after one year T-cell counts and TCRbeta diversity were mostly credited to newly produced T cells.

CDR1 and CDR2 were assigned from the germline V gene as SGHAT and FQNNGV. The germline V end is reduced by 1 base and the J end by 5 bases; junction bases left unmatched: 5. From cysteine to phenylalanine, the CDR3 is 15 amino acids long. Left in the record is the CDR3 DNA by itself, 45 bases read in frame from the first base. This clonotype was seen many times. Its antigen is currently not known. No clone much larger than this one lies a single base away; base qualities are absent. The label giving this sample's treatment or condition can be read as: allogeneic hematopoietic cell transplantation with graft depleted of TCRalphabeta T cells and CD19 B cells. TCRalphabeta/CD19-depleted allogeneic hematopoietic cell grafts were given to the transplant recipients, all of whom were children.

The chain employs TRBV11-2 and TRBJ1-5; 7 central nucleotides agree with TRBD1. The specimen comprised PBMCs, sampled before TCRalphabeta/CD19-depleted stem cell transplant. The receptor comes from a girl aged 2-15 years with congenital amegakaryocytic thrombocytopenia, due to receive a stem cell transplant. The CDR3 corresponds to CASSLVAGGHQPQHF. The DNA sequence is as follows: TGTGCCAGCAGCTTAGTAGCAGGGGGACATCAGCCCCAGCATTTT.